These 27 T cell receptor beta chains were sequenced from one sample in a study of PD-1 and CTLA-4 blockade in melanoma. Generated by immunoSEQ multiplex PCR, the TCRdb table keeps only in-frame clones and is missing some. The sample has 15,000 to 20,000 clones, roughly 73% seen once; the top ten hold more than 15%. This material consisted of CD8+ T cells from peripheral blood, taken before anti-PD-1 treatment. These receptors originate from a human donor with melanoma.

The chain recombines TRBV7-9 with TRBJ1-1; D is possibly TRBD1 (5 bases). CDR1 and CDR2 from the germline V gene are SEHNR and FQNEAQ (reference sequence). The CDR3 contains 13 residues. The V end was cut by 1 base, the J end by 3 bases, with 6 bases between. CDR3 loop: CASSLEGDTEAFF. The CDR3 coding sequence is TGTGCCAGCAGCTTAGAAGGGGACACTGAAGCTTTCTTT.

This clone appeared a single time. Here the CDR3 DNA reads TGTGCCAGCTCGATGGAGGGGGGCACCTTTGAGCAGTTCTTC. This codes for CASSMEGGTFEQFF. This chain connects TRBV18 to TRBJ2-1; D might be TRBD1 or TRBD2, each matching 6 bases. V gave up 6 bases and J gave up 9 bases, with 18 bases separating them. The CDR3 runs to 14 residues. Germline V gene data show CDR1 as KGHSH and CDR2 as LQKENI. Full variable domain (missing parts from reference TRBV18 and TRBJ2-1): NAGVMQNPRHLVRRRGQEARLRCSPMKGHSHVYWYRQLPEEGLKFMVYLQKENIIDESGMPKERFSAEFPKEGPSILRIQQVVRGDSAAYFCASSMEGGTFEQFFGPGTRLTVL.

The chain links TRBV25-1 to TRBJ1-1, with D perhaps matching TRBD1 (5 bases). Looked up from germline, CDR1 is MGHDK and CDR2 is SYGVNS. V lost 9 bases and J lost 1, with 15 bases in between. The CDR3 is 14 amino acids. The CDR3 nucleotides are TGTGCCAGTCGGGGCGCGGGGCAGAACACTGAAGCTTTCTTT. Translating gives CASRGAGQNTEAFF. Using reference TRBV25-1 and TRBJ1-1 for the parts outside the CDR3, the full variable domain is EADIYQTPRYLVIGTGKKITLECSQTMGHDKMYWYQQDPGMELHLIHYSYGVNSTEKGDLSSESTVSRIRTEHFPLTLESARPSHTSQYLCASRGAGQNTEAFFGQGTRLTVV.

The V and J genes are TRBV7-9 and TRBJ2-2, with D tentatively TRBD2 (6 bases). Trimming stripped 5 bases from V and 5 bases from J, with 18 bases between. The germline CDR1 and CDR2 sequences are SEHNR and FQNEAQ (reference sequence). This CDR3 comprises 16 residues. In nucleotides, the CDR3 is TGTGCCAGCAGCCAAGAGTCCCGGGGGTTAACCGGGGAGCTGTTTTTT. Protein sequence: CASSQESRGLTGELFF.

The gene calls are TRBV6-5 and TRBJ1-1, with TRBD1 matching over 7 bases. Germline trimming cut 0 bases from V and 3 bases from J; bases unmatched to any gene: 4. The germline V gene encodes CDR1 MNHEY and CDR2 SVGAGI. This CDR3 contains 15 residues. CDR3 DNA: TGTGCCAGCAGTTACTCAGCAGGGGGTTACACTGAAGCTTTCTTT. The encoded protein is CASSYSAGGYTEAFF.

The chain is built from TRBV7-6 and TRBJ1-4; D is ambiguous. The CDR3 is 12 residues long. The ends were cut back, 4 bases at V and 4 bases at J, with 4 bases in the middle. CDR1 SGHVS and CDR2 FNYEAQ come from the germline V gene. CDR3 sequence: CASSWLNEKLFF. CDR3 DNA: TGTGCCAGCAGCTGGCTTAATGAAAAACTGTTTTTT.

The chain employs TRBV24-1 and TRBJ1-1, with a weak D call TRBD1 (5 bases). V gave up 3 bases and J gave up 5 bases, with 6 bases separating them. This CDR3 region has 12 residues. The germline CDR1 and CDR2 sequences are KGHDR and SFDVKD. CDR3 DNA: TGTGCCACCAGTGATCCAGGGACTGAAGCTTTCTTT. Its translation is CATSDPGTEAFF.

This clone appeared once. The rearrangement links TRBV6-2 or TRBV6-3 to TRBJ2-5; 9 bases map to TRBD2. Trimming at V came to 6 bases and at J to 0 bases, leaving 11 bases not matched to a gene. The CDR3 has 17 amino acids. Germline V gives CDR1 MNHEY, CDR2 SVGEGT. CDR3 sequence reads: CASSPKLAGEYQETQYF. CDR3 sequence (DNA): TGTGCCAGCAGCCCTAAATTAGCGGGGGAGTACCAAGAGACCCAGTACTTC.

This clone was counted a few times. V gene TRBV4-2 combines with J gene TRBJ2-7; D uncertain. The CDR3 consists of 17 residues. Germline V gives CDR1 LGHNA, CDR2 YNFKEQ. V was pared by 1 base and J by 0 bases, with 16 bases between. CDR3 bases: TGTGCCAGCAGCCAAGGGGGTGAGGCTCCGAGCTCCTACGAGCAGTACTTC. This encodes CASSQGGEAPSSYEQYF.

The V call is TRBV13, the J call TRBJ2-1, with 9 positions matching TRBD1. CDR3 length equals 15 residues. Germline CDR1 and CDR2: PRHDT and FYEKMQ (reference sequence). J gave up 3 bases and V 5 bases, and 5 bases lay outside the gene matches. CDR3 protein: CASSLTGQGYNEQFF. The CDR3, as DNA: TGTGCCAGCAGCCTCACGGGACAGGGCTACAATGAGCAGTTCTTC. The variable domain in full, completed from reference TRBV13 and TRBJ2-1, reads AAGVIQSPRHLIKEKRETATLKCYPIPRHDTVYWYQQGPGQDPQFLISFYEKMQSDKGSIPDRFSAQQFSDYHSELNMSSLELGDSALYFCASSLTGQGYNEQFFGPGTRLTVL.

This chain connects TRBV6-5 to TRBJ2-7, with 8 bases aligning to TRBD2. Trimming removed 2 bases from V and 5 bases from J; junction bases left unmatched: 5. Germline lookup yields CDR1 MNHEY and CDR2 SVGAGI. The CDR3 consists of 14 residues. The CDR3 is CASSYEAGVDEQYF. The CDR3 nucleotides read TGTGCCAGCAGTTACGAAGCGGGAGTCGACGAGCAGTACTTC.

Only a few counts were recorded for this clone. Here the CDR3 reads CASSPEGFMDTEAFF. The DNA for the CDR3 is TGTGCCAGCAGCCCTGAGGGTTTCATGGACACTGAAGCTTTCTTT. The gene calls are TRBV7-9 and TRBJ1-1; D not resolved. In germline, CDR1 is SEHNR, CDR2 FQNEAQ (reference sequence). The V and J ends lost 5 bases and 3 bases respectively, with 16 bases between them. CDR3 length: 15 amino acids.

This clone was seen a few times. V and J are TRBV12-3 or TRBV12-4 and TRBJ2-1; D remains ambiguous. Trimming pared 6 bases from V and 4 bases from J, leaving 4 bases between. The CDR3 runs to 11 residues. CDR3 DNA: TGTGCCAGCAGGTCTTACAATGAGCAGTTCTTC. It yields the protein CASRSYNEQFF.

V usage is TRBV7-9 and J usage is TRBJ2-6; D is ambiguous. Germline V gives CDR1 SEHNR, CDR2 FQNEAQ (reference sequence). V gave up 1 base and J gave up 0 bases, with 13 bases separating them. CDR3 length equals 18 residues. CDR3 region: CASSLGVADPSGANVLTF. In DNA, the CDR3 is TGTGCCAGCAGCTTAGGGGTCGCAGACCCCTCTGGGGCCAACGTCCTGACTTTC.

This clone was recorded once. The V gene is TRBV4-2, the J gene TRBJ1-5; D is ambiguous. The CDR3 spans 14 residues. V was shortened by 4 bases and J by 0 bases, with 7 bases between the two germline ends. CDR1 is LGHNA, CDR2 YNFKEQ, per germline. The CDR3 here is CASSPGNSNQPQHF. The CDR3 DNA follows: TGTGCCAGCAGCCCGGGGAATAGCAATCAGCCCCAGCATTTT.

This chain uses TRBV24-1 with TRBJ2-1; D unclear. CDR1 KGHDR and CDR2 SFDVKD come from the germline V gene. This CDR3 has 15 amino acids. Between the trimmed V and J ends, which lost 4 bases and 9 bases, there was a span of 18 bases. The CDR3 spells CATSDPAADYGEQFF. The CDR3 DNA sequence: TGTGCCACCAGTGACCCTGCGGCGGATTACGGTGAGCAGTTCTTC.

The chain employs TRBV15 and TRBJ2-1; 12 nucleotides match TRBD2. V lost 2 bases, J lost 6 bases, and 5 bases stayed unmatched. The length of the CDR3 is 16 residues. Germline values: CDR1 LNHNV, CDR2 YYDKDF (reference sequence). CDR3 in amino acids: CATSRRLAGVPNEQFF. CDR3 DNA sequence: TGTGCCACCAGCAGAAGACTAGCGGGGGTCCCCAATGAGCAGTTCTTC.

V gene TRBV3-1 (or the pseudogene TRBV3-2) combines with J gene TRBJ1-2; tentatively, D is TRBD1 (6 bases). V lost 4 bases, J lost 4 bases, and 19 bases lay in between. CDR3 length: 16 amino acids. In germline, CDR1 is LGHDT, CDR2 YNNKEL (reference sequence). The CDR3 is CASSRTSEGVGYGYTF. The CDR3 coding sequence is TGTGCCAGCAGCCGAACCTCGGAGGGGGTTGGCTATGGCTACACCTTC.

This clone was counted only a few times. In DNA form, the CDR3 reads TGCGCCAGCACCTCTTCTTGGGGAGGGGCCAACGTCCTGACTTTC. The encoded protein is CASTSSWGGANVLTF. The chain joins TRBV5-1 to TRBJ2-6; D is ambiguous. The V gene lost 6 bases and the J gene lost 4 bases, with 14 bases spanning the gap. Germline assignment: CDR1 SGHRS and CDR2 YFSETQ. CDR3 length: 15 residues.

V usage is TRBV21-1 and J usage is TRBJ2-4; TRBD1, the D gene given by the table, was not confirmed from the DNA. TRBV21-1 is a pseudogene segment. The CDR3 contains 18 residues. The DNA of the CDR3 is TGTGCCAGCAGCAAAGATGGGTCCGATCAGGGTGCCAAAAACATTCAGTACTTC. Its translation: CASSKDGSDQGAKNIQYF.

This chain joins TRBV3-1 (or the pseudogene TRBV3-2) and TRBJ2-1, with TRBD2 matching 11 bases. Trimming removed 1 base from V and 10 bases from J; junction bases left unmatched: 6. This CDR3 region has 15 residues. Germline assignment: CDR1 LGHDT and CDR2 YNNKEL (reference sequence). CDR3 sequence (DNA): TGTGCCAGCAGCCAAGCCGGGACTAGCGGTACGGAGCAGTTCTTC. This translates into CASSQAGTSGTEQFF.

This chain links TRBV10-3 with TRBJ2-2; tentatively, D is TRBD1 (5 bases). Per the germline V gene, CDR1 is ENHRY and CDR2 is SYGVKD. The CDR3 spans 16 residues. Trimming shortened V by 3 bases and J by 3 bases, and 14 bases separated the two germline ends. CDR3 DNA: TGTGCCATCAGTGATTATCAGGGCGCCGACACCGGGGAGCTGTTTTTT. It specifies CAISDYQGADTGELFF.

V usage is TRBV6-2 or TRBV6-3 and J usage is TRBJ1-5; D ambiguous. Germline V CDR1 and CDR2: MNHEY, SVGEGT. Trimming took off 3 bases at V and 7 bases at J, with 19 bases between the two ends. CDR3 length equals 16 residues. The CDR3: CASSYELPGDGQPQHF. The CDR3 coding sequence is TGTGCCAGCAGTTATGAACTCCCCGGGGATGGACAGCCCCAGCATTTT.

CDR3: CASSLEGRVFLNTEAFF. The DNA for the CDR3 is TGTGCCAGCAGCTTAGAGGGCAGAGTCTTTCTAAACACTGAAGCTTTCTTT. The chain employs TRBV11-2 and TRBJ1-1; no firm D call. V lost 0 bases and J lost 2, with 16 bases in between. Germline CDR1 SGHAT, CDR2 FQNNGV. This CDR3 is built from 17 residues.

V gene TRBV11-3 combines with J gene TRBJ2-5, with 13 bases aligning to TRBD2. Germline V lookup: CDR1 SGHNT, CDR2 YENEEA. The CDR3 runs to 17 residues. Losses at the gene ends were 4 bases for V and 1 base for J; bases not matched to a gene: 6. The CDR3 region is CASSSRGLAGLQETQYF. In DNA form, the CDR3 reads TGTGCCAGCAGCTCTCGGGGACTAGCGGGACTCCAAGAGACCCAGTACTTC.

The chain is built from TRBV19 and TRBJ1-3; D not certain. CDR1 and CDR2 from the germline V gene are LNHDA and SQIVND (reference sequence). This CDR3 spans 17 amino acids. V dropped 6 bases and J dropped 0 bases, with 18 bases sitting between them. In DNA, the CDR3 is TGTGCCAGTAGACGCGGCGTGGGTTCATACTCTGGAAACACCATATATTTT. Protein: CASRRGVGSYSGNTIYF.

This chain joins TRBV7-9 and TRBJ1-5, with a possible D match to TRBD1 (5 bases). In germline, CDR1 is SEHNR, CDR2 FQNEAQ (reference sequence). Trimming cost V 5 bases and J 6 bases, with 17 bases left between them. This CDR3 contains 15 residues. The CDR3 loop reads CASSPYLGGSQPQHF. The CDR3 nucleotides are TGTGCCAGCAGCCCCTATTTGGGGGGAAGTCAGCCCCAGCATTTT.